Sequencing of this T cell receptor (beta chain) was carried out in a study of response to subunit inactivated influenza vaccine (dated by TCRdb to the late 2010s). A note on the overall study: To follow how T cells responded to a trivalent subunit inactivated influenza vaccine, the researchers relied on deep quantitative profiling of the T cell receptor repertoire. Results and caveats for the whole study, not just this receptor: The authors suggested that each seasonal influenza vaccination may recruit only a limited number of new T cells.

Receptor libraries were prepared by RT-PCR. Reads for this sample came from an Illumina HiSeq 2500. The public sequencing data were trimmed at Q25 with fastp and processed into clonotypes with MiXCR by TCRdb, which kept only in-frame beta chains. Identical CDR3 protein sequences are pooled into one entry, listed with their most common genes and DNA. A total of hundreds of thousands of distinct CDR3 sequences appear in this sample, about 18% of them only once. Under 13% of the sample is in the top ten clones. The germline V gene encodes CDR1 MNHEY and CDR2 SVGEGT. From cysteine to phenylalanine, the CDR3 is 14 amino acids long. Of all the DNA, just the CDR3 is kept, 42 bases in frame from base 1. Unmatched junction bases come to 6, with V trimmed by 6 bases and J by 3 bases. A note on this clonotype: The clone's antigen remains unknown. No base qualities exist here, and no much larger clone lies one base off it.

The input for sequencing was PBMCs from blood, taken roughly 5 days after vaccination. The chain is assembled from TRBV6-2 or TRBV6-3 and TRBJ2-3; 7 central bases correspond to TRBD2. The source is a man aged 45-65 years who received an inactivated influenza vaccine. Donor details come from another sample of the same person, matched by shared clones. In nucleotides, the sequence is TGTGCCAGCAGAAAGCGGGGCGGGACAGATACGCAGTATTTT. It codes for CASRKRGGTDTQYF.